This passage covers 28 T cell receptor beta chains from one sample sequenced in a study of blood T cells in healthy people across ages. A sample-barcoded 5' primer and a J-beta primer mix were used in a second PCR of roughly 7 to 11 cycles. TCRdb used MiXCR to reprocess the 5' RACE reads, holding one entry per CDR3 protein. The sample holds about 1,800,000 distinct CDR3 sequences, 28% seen once. Sequencing was performed on blood. These receptors were taken from a woman aged 25 to 39 in good health.

CDR3 coding DNA: TGCGCCAGCAGCCTCGGGACTAGCGGCGACTTGAACACCGGGGAGCTGTTTTTT. It is translated as CASSLGTSGDLNTGELFF. The J gene is TRBJ2-2, the V gene TRBV5-1; 11 positions match TRBD2. V lost 4 bases, J lost 1 base, and 9 bases stayed unmatched. CDR3 length: 18 amino acids. CDR1 is SGHRS and CDR2 is YFSETQ in the germline V gene.

The sample holds a few counts of this clonotype. The chain couples TRBV28 to TRBJ2-7; D may correspond to TRBD1 or TRBD2 (5 bases each). Germline-derived CDR1 and CDR2 are MDHEN and SYDVKM. The V and J ends lost 7 bases and 3 bases respectively, with 13 bases between them. This CDR3 is 13 amino acids long. CDR3 DNA sequence: TGTGCCAGCAACCCGGGGACCTTCTACGAGCAGTACTTC. Translating gives CASNPGTFYEQYF.

This clonotype was detected ten times or more. The V gene is TRBV29-1, the J gene TRBJ1-2; possibly TRBD1 for D (5 bases). CDR3 length: 13 residues. Trimming shortened V by 5 bases and J by 6 bases, and 16 bases separated the two germline ends. The germline gives CDR1 SQVTM, CDR2 ANQGSEA. The CDR3 DNA reads as TGCAGCGTTACCCGTCGGGACTTGCATGGCTACACCTTC. It codes for CSVTRRDLHGYTF.

This clonotype was counted ten times or more. The chain carries TRBV6-5 and TRBJ2-5; 12 bases line up with TRBD2. Trimming at V came to 8 bases and at J to 5 bases, leaving 6 bases not matched to a gene. The CDR3 sequence is 14 residues long. Germline CDR1 is MNHEY and CDR2 is SVGAGI. This CDR3 reads CASRLAGAGETQYF. In nucleotides, the CDR3 is TGTGCCAGCCGACTAGCGGGAGCCGGGGAGACCCAGTACTTC.

V usage is TRBV15 and J usage is TRBJ1-2; TRBD1 agrees at 7 bases. The CDR3 extends over 17 amino acids. Unmatched junction bases numbered 12, after V lost 0 bases and J lost 5 bases. Germline loops: CDR1 LNHNV, CDR2 YYDKDF (reference sequence). CDR3 sequence reads: CATSRDQGDRELYGYTF. As DNA, the CDR3 is TGTGCCACCAGCAGAGATCAGGGGGACAGAGAACTTTATGGCTACACCTTC.

This clonotype was detected a few times. This chain joins TRBV20-1 and TRBJ1-5; tentative D call: TRBD1 (5 bases). The CDR3 covers 12 residues. CDR1 is DFQATT, CDR2 SNEGSKA, per germline (reference sequence). V lost 6 bases to trimming and J lost 7 bases, with 13 bases between them. CDR3 sequence (DNA): TGCAGTGCCATCGCCGGGGACCAGCCCCAGCATTTT. It codes for CSAIAGDQPQHF.

This clonotype was seen ten or more times. The chain joins TRBV5-1 to TRBJ2-7; 12 bases map to TRBD1. Germline V gene data show CDR1 as SGHRS and CDR2 as YFSETQ. V shed 4 bases and J 5 bases; nucleotides not matched to a gene: 4. This CDR3 is built from 14 residues. This CDR3 is CASSVGTGGNEQYF. The CDR3 DNA reads as TGCGCCAGCAGCGTCGGGACAGGGGGCAACGAGCAGTACTTC.

This clonotype was recorded once. The V call is TRBV12-5, the J call TRBJ2-7; D might be TRBD2 (6 bases). CDR1 and CDR2 from the germline V gene are LGHNT and FRNRAP. Trimming pared 6 bases from V and 7 bases from J, leaving 16 bases between. The CDR3 is made up of 13 amino acids. CDR3 DNA sequence: TGTGCTAGTGGGGAGGGATCCATATGGGAGCAGTACTTC. Translation: CASGEGSIWEQYF.

This chain links TRBV5-8 with TRBJ2-7; TRBD1 agrees at 9 bases. CDR1 and CDR2 (germline): SGHTS, YDEGEE. With V trimmed by 9 bases and J by 5 bases, 12 bases remained unmatched. The CDR3 sequence is 14 residues long. CDR3 region: CANRGQGVIHEQYF. CDR3 bases: TGTGCCAACAGGGGACAGGGAGTGATCCACGAGCAGTACTTC.

Many counts were recorded for this clonotype. The chain joins TRBV7-2 to TRBJ2-7; weak D call: TRBD1 (6 bases). The CDR3 is 21 amino acids. CDR1 SGHTA and CDR2 FQGNSA come from the germline V gene. Trimming pared 2 bases from V and 2 bases from J, leaving 31 bases between. The CDR3 here is CASSLPFTSSGRQVLAYEQYF. In DNA form, the CDR3 reads TGTGCCAGCAGCTTACCCTTTACGAGTAGTGGGAGACAGGTTTTGGCCTACGAGCAGTACTTC. Filled out from reference TRBV7-2 and TRBJ2-7, the complete variable domain reads GAGVSQSPSNKVTEKGKDVELRCDPISGHTALYWYRQSLGQGLEFLIYFQGNSAPDKSGLPSDRFSAERTGGSVSTLTIQRTQQEDSAVYLCASSLPFTSSGRQVLAYEQYFGPGTRLTVT.

Only a few counts were recorded for this clonotype. The V and J genes are TRBV29-1 and TRBJ2-7; 10 bases line up with TRBD1. The V gene end was trimmed by 3 bases and the J gene end by 3 bases; junction bases not matched to a gene: 5. Germline V lookup: CDR1 SQVTM, CDR2 ANQGSEA. CDR3 length: 14 amino acids. CDR3 in amino acids: CSVDAGTGVYEQYF. The CDR3 DNA reads TGCAGCGTTGACGCCGGGACAGGGGTCTACGAGCAGTACTTC.

In this sample, this clonotype turned up a few times. The rearrangement joins TRBV30 to TRBJ2-1, with a possible D match to TRBD1 (5 bases). V lost 0 bases to trimming and J lost 10 bases, with 7 bases between them. CDR1 and CDR2 from the germline V gene are GTSNPN and SVGIG (reference sequence). The CDR3 length is 11 residues. The chain's CDR3 is CAWSVRGEQFF. The CDR3, as DNA: TGTGCCTGGAGTGTAAGGGGCGAGCAGTTCTTC.

The CDR3 reads CSVERTSGGLFF. In nucleotides, the CDR3 is TGCAGCGTTGAAAGAACATCGGGCGGGCTGTTTTTT. The chain recombines TRBV29-1 with TRBJ2-2; no clear D gene. Trimming took off 2 bases at V and 13 bases at J, with 14 bases between the two ends. In germline, CDR1 is SQVTM, CDR2 ANQGSEA. CDR3 length: 12 amino acids.

This chain joins TRBV9 and TRBJ2-7, with D tentatively TRBD2 (6 bases). V lost 3 bases and J lost 0, with 13 bases in between. CDR1 and CDR2 from the germline V gene are SGDLS and YYNGEE. This CDR3 region has 15 residues. The CDR3, as DNA: TGTGCCAGCAGCGGGGTGTTGGGACTCTCCTACGAGCAGTACTTC. Encoded protein: CASSGVLGLSYEQYF.

This clonotype was seen a few times. The rearrangement joins TRBV18 to TRBJ2-7, with D hard to call. CDR3 length equals 15 residues. V was trimmed by 5 bases and J by 0 bases, leaving 14 bases between them. The germline V gene encodes CDR1 KGHSH and CDR2 LQKENI. CDR3 amino acids: CASSSTRDISYEQYF. The DNA for the CDR3 is TGTGCCAGCTCATCCACCCGAGACATCTCCTACGAGCAGTACTTC.

The chain links TRBV11-2 to TRBJ1-2; no firm D call. There are 12 residues in the CDR3. V dropped 7 bases and J dropped 7 bases, with 13 bases sitting between them. CDR1 and CDR2 from the germline V gene are SGHAT and FQNNGV. CDR3 in amino acids: CASIDRRVGYTF. CDR3 nucleotide sequence: TGTGCCAGCATCGACCGAAGGGTTGGCTACACCTTC. Complete variable domain (other parts from reference TRBV11-2 and TRBJ1-2): EAGVAQSPRYKIIEKRQSVAFWCNPISGHATLYWYQQILGQGPKLLIQFQNNGVVDDSQLPKDRFSAERLKGVDSTLKIQPAKLEDSAVYLCASIDRRVGYTFGSGTRLTVV.

The chain combines TRBV7-2 with TRBJ2-3; 10 bases fit TRBD2. CDR1 and CDR2 from the germline V gene are SGHTA and FQGNSA. The V gene end was trimmed by 0 bases and the J gene end by 10 bases; junction bases not matched to a gene: 16. The CDR3 runs 18 residues. The CDR3 spells CASSLAGGGLAPPQAQYF. CDR3 DNA: TGTGCCAGCAGCTTAGCCGGCGGGGGACTAGCGCCTCCCCAGGCGCAGTATTTT.

This clonotype was seen a handful of times. This chain uses TRBV7-2 with TRBJ2-3, with 9 positions matching TRBD2. The germline CDR1 and CDR2 sequences are SGHTA and FQGNSA. With V trimmed by 3 bases and J by 0 bases, 4 bases remained unmatched. The CDR3 is 16 residues long. The CDR3 sequence is CASSLRGGQSTDTQYF. Here the CDR3 DNA reads TGTGCCAGCAGCTTGCGGGGGGGGCAAAGCACAGATACGCAGTATTTT.

The sample holds many counts of this clonotype. A read error may produce the germline difference seen at one junction end. The chain joins TRBV20-1 to TRBJ2-5; no definite D call. The germline V gene encodes CDR1 DFQATT and CDR2 SNEGSKA (reference sequence). The CDR3 is 13 residues long. Here the CDR3 DNA reads TGCAGTGCTAGTTTCACGAACCAGGAGACCCAGTACTTC. It yields the protein CSASFTNQETQYF.

The chain uses TRBV6-2 or TRBV6-3 and TRBJ2-7; 11 bases map to TRBD2. CDR1 is MNHEY and CDR2 is SVGEGT in the germline V gene. This CDR3 region has 14 residues. With V trimmed by 6 bases and J by 3 bases, 4 bases remained unmatched. The CDR3 sequence is CASRRLAGHYEQYF. The CDR3 DNA is TGTGCCAGCAGACGACTAGCGGGGCACTACGAGCAGTACTTC.

The genes are TRBV7-2 and TRBJ1-2; 12 bases agree with TRBD1. Germline-derived CDR1 and CDR2 are SGHTA and FQGNSA. After removal of 3 bases from V and 5 bases from J, the junction contained 10 bases not matched to a gene. The CDR3 covers 17 residues. DNA for the CDR3: TGTGCCAGCAGCTTCCCAGGGGACAGGGGGCGTCTATATGGCTACACCTTC. It yields the protein CASSFPGDRGRLYGYTF.

The V and J genes are TRBV7-3 and TRBJ2-2; D may be TRBD2 (6 bases). From germline, CDR1 is SGHTA and CDR2 FQGTGA. The CDR3 has 16 amino acids. The V and J ends lost 4 bases and 3 bases respectively, with 15 bases between them. In DNA form, the CDR3 reads TGTGCCAGCAGCTCATGGGGGGTGACAGACACCGGGGAGCTGTTTTTT. Its protein is CASSSWGVTDTGELFF. Full variable domain (outside the CDR3, taken from reference TRBV7-3 and TRBJ2-2): GAGVSQTPSNKVTEKGKYVELRCDPISGHTALYWYRQSLGQGPEFLIYFQGTGAADDSGLPNDRFFAVRPEGSVSTLKIQRTERGDSAVYLCASSSWGVTDTGELFFGEGSRLTVL.

This clonotype has a handful of counts. V usage is TRBV2 and J usage is TRBJ2-3; D possibly corresponds to TRBD1 (6 bases). The CDR3 covers 19 residues. Germline CDR1 SNHLY, CDR2 FYNNEI. The V gene lost 4 bases and the J gene lost 2 bases, with 25 bases spanning the gap. This chain's CDR3 is CASSGTLSLRQGSTDTQYF. The CDR3 coding sequence is TGTGCCAGCAGTGGAACTTTATCCCTAAGGCAGGGGTCCACAGATACGCAGTATTTT.

This clonotype was seen ten or more times. The chain employs TRBV10-3 and TRBJ2-1, with TRBD1 identical over 7 bases. J was trimmed by 5 bases and V by 10 bases; bases with no gene match: 8. The CDR3 runs to 13 residues. Germline loops: CDR1 ENHRY, CDR2 SYGVKD. The CDR3 DNA follows: TGTGCCACACGACAGGGTTCAAACAATGAGCAGTTCTTC. Translated: CATRQGSNNEQFF.

The J gene is TRBJ2-4, the V gene TRBV20-1; 10 nucleotides align to TRBD2. The J segment lost 13 bases and the V segment lost 2 bases, leaving 8 bases of the junction unmatched. This CDR3 is 13 amino acids long. Per germline, CDR1 DFQATT and CDR2 SNEGSKA (reference sequence). DNA for the CDR3: TGCAGTGCTAGAAAGGCTAGCGGGGGAGAGCAGTACTTC. Its protein is CSARKASGGEQYF.

This clonotype turned up a few times. This sequence joins TRBV7-4 and TRBJ2-7; 13 bases are a match to TRBD2. From germline, CDR1 is SGHVT and CDR2 SQSDAQ. The ends lost 1 base at V and 5 bases at J; junction bases unmatched: 8. The CDR3 has 17 amino acids. Here the CDR3 DNA reads TGTGCCAGCAGCTTAGAACTAGCGGGGGGGCATTACAACGAGCAGTACTTC. Translated, it gives CASSLELAGGHYNEQYF.

The CDR3 nucleotides read TGTGCCAGCTCCCCGGGGGGTAACAAGTACCAAGAGACCCAGTACTTC. It codes for CASSPGGNKYQETQYF. The V and J genes are TRBV7-7 and TRBJ2-5, with 7 bases aligning to TRBD2. The germline V gene encodes CDR1 SSHAT and CDR2 FNYEAQ (reference sequence). CDR3 length equals 16 residues. With V trimmed by 8 bases and J by 0 bases, 12 bases remained unmatched.

Only a few counts were recorded for this clonotype. The chain recombines TRBV2 with TRBJ2-7; D perhaps matches TRBD1 (5 bases). Germline assignment: CDR1 SNHLY and CDR2 FYNNEI. Deletions cut 3 bases from V and 6 bases from J, with 15 bases between. The CDR3 totals 14 residues. This CDR3 reads CASSEGLVLPEQYF. The CDR3 DNA reads TGTGCCAGCAGTGAGGGGCTAGTTCTACCCGAGCAGTACTTC.